This TCR beta chain originates from a study of shared clonotypes between healthy human individuals. Sequenced by immunoSEQ multiplex PCR; TCRdb stores in-frame clones only, minus some. The sample has millions of clones; 95% are singletons. From germline, CDR1 is KGHSH and CDR2 LQKENI. Trimming cost V 2 bases and J 6 bases; bases outside gene matches: 3. CDR3 length: 14 residues. Regarding this clone: Other DNA sequences in the same sample also yield this CDR3.

Material: naive CD4+ T cells sorted from blood. The subset: CD45RA+ positively selected. The chain joins TRBV18 to TRBJ1-4; 7 bases agree with TRBD1. The source of this sequence is a man younger than 30 in good health. CDR3 loop: CASSPRQGDEKLFF. CDR3 DNA sequence: TGTGCCAGCTCACCAAGACAGGGCGATGAAAAACTGTTTTTT.